The source of this T cell receptor (beta chain) is a study of shared clonotypes between healthy human individuals. Looking at the study overall: Three plates were used per donor for CD4 naive, three for CD4 memory, two for CD8 naive and one for CD8 memory. Findings of the study overall: Incompleteness in sorted-subset sequencing, despite large depth, was shown by rarefaction.

Unmatched junction bases numbered 6, after V lost 0 bases and J lost 4 bases. Germline lookup yields CDR1 GTSNPN and CDR2 SVGIG (reference sequence). The CDR3 runs 15 residues. For this clone: Its matching antigen is unknown.

In replicate PCRs of sorted subsets, approximately 200 ng DNA, some 28,000 T cell genomes, was used. TCRdb's table, derived via immunoSEQ multiplex PCR, lists solely in-frame clones and lacks some. The profile covers roughly 680,000 clones, with approximately 72% appearing a single time and approximately 1.8% taken by the ten largest. Donors were healthy HIV-negative adults without recently reported acute infections or vaccinations. This receptor was obtained from a woman in her twenties or thirties in good health. J is TRBJ1-5 and V is TRBV30, with 7 bases lining up with TRBD1. Sequenced: memory CD4+ T cells sorted from blood. Regarding subset: CD45RA-negative fraction. The CDR3 protein is CAWSVQGTVNQPQHF. CDR3 sequence (DNA): TGTGCCTGGAGTGTGCAAGGGACAGTGAATCAGCCCCAGCATTTT.